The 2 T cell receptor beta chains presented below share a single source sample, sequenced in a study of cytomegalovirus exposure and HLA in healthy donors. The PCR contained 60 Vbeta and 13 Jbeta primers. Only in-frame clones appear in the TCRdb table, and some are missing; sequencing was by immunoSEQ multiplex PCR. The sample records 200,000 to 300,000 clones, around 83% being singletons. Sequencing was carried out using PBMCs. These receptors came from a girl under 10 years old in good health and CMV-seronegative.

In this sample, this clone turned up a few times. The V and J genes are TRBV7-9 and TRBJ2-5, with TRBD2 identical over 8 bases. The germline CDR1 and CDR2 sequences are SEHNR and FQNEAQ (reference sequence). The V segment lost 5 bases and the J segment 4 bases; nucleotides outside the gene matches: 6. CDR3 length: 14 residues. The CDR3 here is CASSPGGAGETQYF. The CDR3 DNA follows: TGTGCCAGCAGCCCGGGGGGGGCCGGAGAGACCCAGTACTTC.

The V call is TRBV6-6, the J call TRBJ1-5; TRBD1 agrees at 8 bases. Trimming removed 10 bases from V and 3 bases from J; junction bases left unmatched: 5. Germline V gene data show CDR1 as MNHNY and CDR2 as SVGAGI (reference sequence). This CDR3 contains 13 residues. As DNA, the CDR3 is TGTGCCACCCAGGGGGCCCTCAATCAGCCCCAGCATTTT. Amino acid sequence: CATQGALNQPQHF.